The 23 T cell receptor beta chains below come from one sample, sequenced in a study of T cell responses to AZD1222 COVID-19 vaccine. The method was immunoSEQ multiplex PCR; TCRdb's version includes in-frame clones alone and lacks a portion of them. The data hold 150,000 to 190,000 clones, with about 90% observed a single time. This specimen consisted of peripheral blood, obtained 28 days after the second AZD1222 dose. The receptor set was obtained from an adult who received the AZD1222 COVID-19 vaccine.

V and J are TRBV10-3 and TRBJ2-7, with TRBD2 matching over 8 bases. Germline CDR1 and CDR2: ENHRY and SYGVKD. V lost 0 bases, J lost 3 bases, and 7 bases stayed unmatched. This CDR3 contains 16 residues. The CDR3 loop reads CAISESIGTRGYEQYF. CDR3 in DNA: TGTGCCATCAGTGAGTCGATAGGGACTAGAGGCTACGAGCAGTACTTC.

This rearrangement joins TRBV11-2 to TRBJ1-5; D remains ambiguous. Per the germline V gene, CDR1 is SGHAT and CDR2 is FQNNGV. The CDR3 sequence is 12 residues long. The ends were cut back, 6 bases at V and 2 bases at J, with 5 bases in the middle. CDR3 sequence (DNA): TGTGCCAGCAGTAACGGCAATCAGCCCCAGCATTTT. Its translation is CASSNGNQPQHF.

The rearrangement uses TRBV6-1 and TRBJ1-5; weak D call: TRBD1 (6 bases). The ends were cut back, 4 bases at V and 4 bases at J, with 14 bases in the middle. The CDR3 is 15 residues long. Germline V gene sequence: CDR1 MNHNS, CDR2 SASEGT. The CDR3 here is CASSVASRGNQPQHF. The CDR3, as DNA: TGTGCCAGCAGTGTAGCATCCAGGGGAAATCAGCCCCAGCATTTT.

The J gene is TRBJ1-1, the V gene TRBV7-9, with 8 bases that match TRBD1. The germline V gene encodes CDR1 SEHNR and CDR2 FQNEAQ (reference sequence). The CDR3 loop spans 13 amino acids. The V segment lost 6 bases and the J segment 5 bases; nucleotides outside the gene matches: 5. The chain's CDR3 is CASSHDRGTEAFF. DNA for the CDR3: TGTGCCAGCAGTCATGACAGGGGAACTGAAGCTTTCTTT.

For this clone: The junction and the germline gene differ at one end; a read error may be behind it. The V call is TRBV6-5, the J call TRBJ2-7; 14 nucleotides agree with TRBD2. Germline V gene sequence: CDR1 MNHEY, CDR2 SVGAGI. The CDR3 spans 12 residues. The CDR3 bases are TGTGCCAGCACGGGACTAGCGGGAGTGCTGAACTTC. Its translation is CASTGLAGVLNF.

The chain recombines TRBV20-1 with TRBJ1-1; D ambiguous. CDR3 length: 13 residues. Germline V gene data show CDR1 as DFQATT and CDR2 as SNEGSKA (reference sequence). V gave up 3 bases and J gave up 0 bases, with 8 bases separating them. The CDR3 coding sequence is TGCAGTGCTAGTGGCCGCTTGAACACTGAAGCTTTCTTT. Protein: CSASGRLNTEAFF.

This chain connects TRBV5-1 to TRBJ1-1; perhaps TRBD1 as D (6 bases). The ends were cut back, 9 bases at V and 3 bases at J, with 15 bases in the middle. Looked up from germline, CDR1 is SGHRS and CDR2 is YFSETQ. The CDR3 is 13 residues long. The CDR3 region is CATSEQGYTEAFF. The CDR3 nucleotides read TGCGCCACCAGTGAACAGGGATACACTGAAGCTTTCTTT.

The chain links TRBV3-1 (or the pseudogene TRBV3-2) to TRBJ2-1; no definite D call. The CDR3 runs 13 residues. Germline V gene lookup returns CDR1 LGHDT and CDR2 YNNKEL (reference sequence). V lost 2 bases and J 7 bases, leaving 9 bases between the germline ends. CDR3 sequence reads: CASSQLGSNEQFF. The CDR3 DNA is TGTGCCAGCAGCCAATTGGGATCAAATGAGCAGTTCTTC.

The CDR3 protein is CATSRDTGGYGYTF. CDR3 sequence (DNA): TGTGCCACCAGCAGAGATACCGGGGGCTATGGCTACACCTTC. The chain uses TRBV15 and TRBJ1-2, with D perhaps matching TRBD1 (5 bases). Trimming shortened V by 0 bases and J by 4 bases, and 9 bases separated the two germline ends. The CDR3 has 14 amino acids. Germline CDR1 is LNHNV and CDR2 is YYDKDF (reference sequence).

V usage is TRBV6-2 or TRBV6-3 and J usage is TRBJ1-5; D is possibly TRBD1 (5 bases). The CDR3 has 17 residues. The germline V gene has CDR1 MNHEY and CDR2 SVGEGT. V was clipped by 5 bases and J by 0 bases, with 17 bases between them. CDR3 DNA sequence: TGTGCCAGCAGTCCCCACGAGGGGAGTTATAGCAATCAGCCCCAGCATTTT. Its translation is CASSPHEGSYSNQPQHF.

This clone has just one count. The chain is built from TRBV6-5 and TRBJ1-1, with no clear D. V was clipped by 4 bases and J by 6 bases, with 18 bases between them. The CDR3 covers 15 residues. Germline V gives CDR1 MNHEY, CDR2 SVGAGI. Here the CDR3 DNA reads TGTGCCAGCAGTTCAGAGGCCTTGGGCCACCCTGAAGCTTTCTTT. Its protein product is CASSSEALGHPEAFF.

CDR3 DNA: TGTGCCAGCAGCCCAGAGGCGAGGCCCTCAGGGACCGGGGAGCTGTTTTTT. This gives the protein CASSPEARPSGTGELFF. The chain couples TRBV7-2 to TRBJ2-2; possible D gene TRBD1, 5 bases. The CDR3 consists of 17 residues. The V end was cut by 5 bases, the J end by 5 bases, with 21 bases between. CDR1 is SGHTA and CDR2 is FQGNSA in the germline V gene. The whole variable domain, remainder taken from reference TRBV7-2 and TRBJ2-2, is GAGVSQSPSNKVTEKGKDVELRCDPISGHTALYWYRQSLGQGLEFLIYFQGNSAPDKSGLPSDRFSAERTGGSVSTLTIQRTQQEDSAVYLCASSPEARPSGTGELFFGEGSRLTVL.

J is TRBJ1-5 and V is TRBV28; D uncertain. From germline, CDR1 is MDHEN and CDR2 SYDVKM. The CDR3 loop spans 16 amino acids. V was pared by 3 bases and J by 4 bases, with 16 bases between. CDR3 loop: CASSFPPAAGNQPQHF. The CDR3 DNA sequence: TGTGCCAGCAGTTTCCCCCCCGCGGCAGGAAATCAGCCCCAGCATTTT.

J is TRBJ2-5 and V is TRBV18, with D tentatively TRBD1 (5 bases). Germline lookup yields CDR1 KGHSH and CDR2 LQKENI. CDR3 size: 14 residues. V dropped 2 bases and J dropped 0 bases, with 7 bases sitting between them. Here the CDR3 DNA reads TGTGCCAGCTCACCAAGACAGAACCAAGAGACCCAGTACTTC. Amino acids: CASSPRQNQETQYF.

The V gene is TRBV3-1 (or the pseudogene TRBV3-2), the J gene TRBJ1-6; D not certain. CDR1 and CDR2 from the germline V gene are LGHDT and YNNKEL (reference sequence). CDR3 length: 16 residues. Trimming took 1 base from V and 7 from J, leaving 14 bases between them. CDR3 bases: TGTGCCAGCAGCCAAGGGGCCAACACGAGGAATTCACCCCTCCACTTT. Translated, it gives CASSQGANTRNSPLHF.

The chain links TRBV19 to TRBJ2-3; tentative D call: TRBD2 (7 bases). This CDR3 has 14 amino acids. V was cut by 6 bases and J by 7 bases, with 17 bases left in between. The germline gives CDR1 LNHDA, CDR2 SQIVND (reference sequence). DNA of the CDR3: TGTGCCAGTAGCCTCCGGGGGGCATCACATACGCAGTATTTT. This codes for CASSLRGASHTQYF.

The chain employs TRBV19 and TRBJ2-1; 11 bases map to TRBD2. This CDR3 comprises 18 residues. Losses at the gene ends were 0 bases for V and 4 bases for J; bases not matched to a gene: 8. Germline loops: CDR1 LNHDA, CDR2 SQIVND (reference sequence). CDR3: CASSIEPPGLAVYNEQFF. The CDR3 DNA follows: TGTGCCAGTAGTATAGAGCCCCCGGGACTAGCGGTATACAATGAGCAGTTCTTC.

The J gene is TRBJ2-6, the V gene TRBV30; D unclear. V lost 0 bases, J lost 0 bases, and 9 bases lay in between. Germline assignment: CDR1 GTSNPN and CDR2 SVGIG (reference sequence). The CDR3 contains 16 residues. This CDR3 reads CAWSVIANSGANVLTF. CDR3 in DNA: TGTGCCTGGAGTGTAATCGCCAACTCTGGGGCCAACGTCCTGACTTTC.

The chain's CDR3 is CASSPGLAVYNEQFF. In DNA, the CDR3 is TGCGCCAGCAGCCCAGGACTAGCGGTATACAATGAGCAGTTCTTC. The rearrangement uses TRBV5-1 and TRBJ2-1, with 10 bases lining up with TRBD2. V shed 4 bases and J 4 bases; nucleotides not matched to a gene: 5. CDR3 size: 15 residues. Per the germline V gene, CDR1 is SGHRS and CDR2 is YFSETQ.

This chain links TRBV28 with TRBJ1-3; D gene uncertain. Germline V gene data show CDR1 as MDHEN and CDR2 as SYDVKM. This CDR3 is built from 10 residues. The germline V and J ends were trimmed by 7 bases and 8 bases, with 6 bases remaining between them. The CDR3 is CASIGDTIYF. The CDR3 bases are TGTGCCAGCATCGGAGACACCATATATTTT.

This clone has only one observation. The chain carries TRBV28 and TRBJ1-2; D not certain. The CDR3 sequence is 12 residues long. In germline, CDR1 is MDHEN, CDR2 SYDVKM. Trimming cost V 9 bases and J 3 bases, with 11 bases left between them. CDR3: CASPVGDYGYTF. For the CDR3, the DNA is TGTGCCAGTCCCGTGGGTGACTATGGCTACACCTTC.

This rearrangement joins TRBV29-1 to TRBJ1-2; 7 positions match TRBD1. This CDR3 region has 12 residues. The V segment lost 4 bases and the J segment 2 bases; nucleotides outside the gene matches: 1. The germline V gene encodes CDR1 SQVTM and CDR2 ANQGSEA. CDR3 coding DNA: TGCAGCGTTGCGGGACAGAACTATGGCTACACCTTC. This codes for CSVAGQNYGYTF.

The rearrangement links TRBV24-1 to TRBJ2-7, with 11 bases lining up with TRBD2. This CDR3 contains 15 residues. From germline, CDR1 is KGHDR and CDR2 SFDVKD. V shed 3 bases and J 12 bases; nucleotides not matched to a gene: 12. The CDR3 coding sequence is TGTGCCACCAGTGATGGGACTAGCGGTTCCCGGTCAATGTACTTC. This encodes CATSDGTSGSRSMYF.